This T cell receptor beta chain emerged from a study of T cell repertoires in ileal Crohn's disease. Study details: At surgery, 30% to 40% of patients smoked, with median disease duration 7.9 years. The study, taken as a whole, reports: Active smokers at surgery had more clonal expansions than non-smokers.

Notes on this clone: Antigen specificity is unknown.

Described time point: neoterminal ileum biopsy at postoperative endoscopy, about 6 months after surgery. Eligibility required adulthood, ileal or ileocolonic Crohn's disease and indicated ileocolonic resection. This CDR3 is built from 16 residues. CDR1 and CDR2 (germline): LGHNT, FRNRAP. V lost 5 bases, J lost 2 bases, and 11 bases stayed unmatched. Libraries were prepared by immunoSEQ multiplex PCR; TCRdb keeps only in-frame clonotypes and omits some of them. In the table there are some 1,700 clones, roughly 91% of which are singletons. The sequencing input was ileal tissue. The chain couples TRBV12-5 to TRBJ2-5, with TRBD2 identical over 7 bases. This TCR was recovered from an adult with Crohn's disease. The CDR3 nucleotides are TGTGCTAGTGGTCCTGGGGCTAGCGGTGGGCAAGAGACCCAGTACTTC. It codes for CASGPGASGGQETQYF.